This T cell receptor (beta chain) was sequenced during a study of beta chain features in type 1 diabetes. Regarding this clone: Its antigen is still unknown.

CDR1 and CDR2 from the germline V gene are SQVTM and ANQGSEA. The V and J ends lost 2 bases and 2 bases respectively, with 10 bases between them. This CDR3 has 13 amino acids. The study's findings and limits: In every one of the four CD4+ subsets, TCRB CDR3s were moderately but significantly shorter in Type 1 diabetes patients.

Expressed TCRB transcripts were sequenced, since all the RNA that had been isolated was reverse transcribed. Here immunoSEQ multiplex PCR was the method, and the copy in TCRdb shows in-frame clones only, minus some. Of nearly 350,000 clones in the sample, 7% to 10% were seen once. This TCR was sampled from a man aged 25-40 years with type 1 diabetes. The V and J genes are TRBV29-1 and TRBJ2-7, with D hard to call. Specimen: central memory CD4+ T cells from blood. The CDR3 spells CSVETGITYEQYF. CDR3 DNA: TGCAGCGTTGAAACGGGCATAACCTACGAGCAGTACTTC.